The sequence of this TCR beta chain was determined in a study of cytomegalovirus exposure and HLA in healthy donors. The donors were healthy bone marrow donors. Study results and limitations: A few V segments could not be told apart, such as TRBV6-2 and TRBV6-3, and were left out. Highly shared variants forming one cluster were likely a sequencing artifact. Researchers reported that a few CMV-associated chains were confirmed in vitro as CMV antigen-specific.

Amplification used 60 Vbeta primers and 13 Jbeta primers. The protocol was immunoSEQ multiplex PCR, while the TCRdb copy is restricted to in-frame clones and leaves out a portion. The repertoire includes 180,000 or so clones, 70% to 90% of them detected once, and around a tenth sits in the top ten. Germline V gives CDR1 SGHRS, CDR2 YFSETQ. This CDR3 contains 15 residues. A remark on this clone: What it recognizes is unknown. One end of the junction is discordant with germline, which a read error may explain.

This sequence was found in a man aged 18 to 30 in good health and CMV-seropositive. V gene TRBV5-1 combines with J gene TRBJ1-1; 8 positions match TRBD1. The material sequenced was PBMCs. CDR3 region: CASMRSGGLNTAAFF. CDR3 DNA sequence: TGCGCCAGCATGAGGTCAGGGGGCTTGAACACTGCAGCTTTCTTT.